This entry describes one TCR beta chain. This record comes from a study of patients and donors after allogeneic stem cell transplantation. TCRdb re-called the RT-PCR reads through MiXCR, storing one row per CDR3 protein. The sample includes roughly 880,000 distinct CDR3 sequences, about a sixth of them seen just once. V was cut by 6 bases and J by 5 bases, with 17 bases left in between. In germline, CDR1 is DFQATT, CDR2 SNEGSKA (reference sequence). This CDR3 contains 14 residues. The clonotype comes from a human donor who was either an allogeneic HSCT recipient or a stem cell or donor lymphocyte infusion donor (not recorded which). It is not recorded whose cells these are; they may come from a transplant donor. V is TRBV20-1 and J is TRBJ2-1; no definite D call. Sequencing input: blood, either unsorted or a sorted T cell fraction (not recorded which). The CDR3 region has the DNA TGCAGTGCACCCCCGCCCAAAAAGAACAATGAGCAGTTCTTC. Protein product: CSAPPPKKNNEQFF.